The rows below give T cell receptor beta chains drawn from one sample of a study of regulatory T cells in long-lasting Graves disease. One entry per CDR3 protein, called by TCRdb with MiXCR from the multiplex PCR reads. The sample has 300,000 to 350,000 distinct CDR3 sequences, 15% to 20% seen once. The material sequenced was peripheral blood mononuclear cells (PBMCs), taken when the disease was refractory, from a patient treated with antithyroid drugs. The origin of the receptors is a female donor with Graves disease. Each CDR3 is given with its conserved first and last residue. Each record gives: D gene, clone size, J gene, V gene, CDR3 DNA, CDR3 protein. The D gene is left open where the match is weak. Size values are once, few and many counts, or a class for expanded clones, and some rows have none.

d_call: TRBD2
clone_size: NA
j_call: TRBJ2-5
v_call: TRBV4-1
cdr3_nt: TGCGCCAGCAGCCAAGATCTGGGGGGGGGGCAAGAGACCCAGTACTTC
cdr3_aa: CASSQDLGGGQETQYF

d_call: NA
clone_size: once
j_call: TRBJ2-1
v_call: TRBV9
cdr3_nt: TGTGCCAGCAGCGTAGCCTTGATTCGGGGTGGGCACAATGAGCAGTTCTTC
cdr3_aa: CASSVALIRGGHNEQFF

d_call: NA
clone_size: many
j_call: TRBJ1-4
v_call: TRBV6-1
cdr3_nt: TGTGCCAGCAGTGCTATCCTACAGACCGAAAAACTGTTTTTT
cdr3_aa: CASSAILQTEKLFF

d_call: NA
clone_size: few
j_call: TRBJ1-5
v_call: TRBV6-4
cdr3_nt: TGTGCCGGCGGAGGGTTTAGCAATCAGCCCCAGCATTTT
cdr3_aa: CAGGGFSNQPQHF

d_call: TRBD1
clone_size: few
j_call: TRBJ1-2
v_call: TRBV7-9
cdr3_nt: TGTGCCAGCAGCTCCCCCCGACAGGGGGCTGGTGGCTACACCTTC
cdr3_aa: CASSSPRQGAGGYTF

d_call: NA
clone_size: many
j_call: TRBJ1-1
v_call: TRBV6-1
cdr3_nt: TGTGCCAGCACCAGGGAGAACACTGAAGCTTTCTTT
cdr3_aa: CASTRENTEAFF

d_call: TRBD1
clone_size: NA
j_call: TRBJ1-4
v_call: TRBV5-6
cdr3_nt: TGTGCCAGCATGGCACAGGGGGCAGGGGAAAAACTGTTTTTT
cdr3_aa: CASMAQGAGEKLFF

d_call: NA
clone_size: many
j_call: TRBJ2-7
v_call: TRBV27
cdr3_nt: TGTGCCAGCAGTTCCACGACGCCGGCCCCCTACGAGCAGTACTTC
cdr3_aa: CASSSTTPAPYEQYF

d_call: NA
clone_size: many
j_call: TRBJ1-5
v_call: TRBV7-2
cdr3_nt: TGTGCCAGCAGCTTAGTCGGGGGTCGTCAGCCCCAGCATTTT
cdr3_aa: CASSLVGGRQPQHF

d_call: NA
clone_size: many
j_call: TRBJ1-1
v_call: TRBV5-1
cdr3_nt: TGCGCCAGCAGCTTGGCCGGGGGGGAAGTCTCTGAAGCTTTCTTT
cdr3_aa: CASSLAGGEVSEAFF

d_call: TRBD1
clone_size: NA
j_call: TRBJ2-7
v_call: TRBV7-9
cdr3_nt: TGTGCCAGCACCAGGGGGACCTACGAGCAGTACTTC
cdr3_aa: CASTRGTYEQYF